The following is a TCR beta chain sequence with its context. The antigen remains unidentified. Preparing the TCRbeta library involved the use of unique molecular identifiers. One entry per CDR3 protein, called by TCRdb with MiXCR from the PCR reads. The sample includes 300,000 to 400,000 distinct CDR3 sequences, 20% to 30% of them seen just once. This record belongs to a study of T-cell reconstitution after alpha-beta-depleted transplantation in children. Germline values: CDR1 DFQATT, CDR2 SNEGSKA (reference sequence). The CDR3 loop spans 14 amino acids. Trimming took 5 bases from V and 10 from J; bases not matched to a gene: 10. Whole-study findings and limits: After one year, T-cell counts and TCRbeta diversity mostly came from new T cells. Approximately two months post-transplant, alpha-beta T cells reportedly originated from several hundred expanded graft clones. There were some patients whose high TCRbeta diversity at day 60 came from surviving recipient T cells and thymic progenitors.

The origin of this receptor is a male patient aged 10 to 17 who had a stem cell transplant for acute lymphoblastic leukemia, so the T cells may come from the graft donor. The specimen was PBMCs, mostly from graft donor cells, collected 180 days after TCRalphabeta/CD19-depleted stem cell transplant. The chain recombines TRBV20-1 with TRBJ2-5, with TRBD2 matching 13 bases. The chain's CDR3 is CSAPPGTSGKDQYF. CDR3 bases: TGCAGTGCTCCCCCAGGGACTAGCGGGAAAGACCAGTACTTC.